This TCR beta chain was sequenced during a study of cytomegalovirus exposure and HLA in healthy donors. Study at large: Of the donors genotyped, several hundred in all, 75% to 90% fell in the Caucasian-associated ancestry cluster.

CDR1 ENHRY and CDR2 SYGVKD come from the germline V gene. V was clipped by 0 bases and J by 9 bases, with 12 bases between them. The CDR3 covers 14 residues. General study points: In vitro data verified a few CMV-associated chains as specific for CMV antigens. V- and J-gene trimming of TCR beta was linked (in a later analysis) to a missense DCLRE1C variant.

Comment on this clone: Its antigen is unidentified.

The PCR had 60 Vbeta and 13 Jbeta primers. Clones were read by immunoSEQ multiplex PCR, and TCRdb kept only the in-frame ones, dropping some. The sample has some 170,000 clones, 80% seen once. The specimen was PBMCs. The chain couples TRBV10-3 to TRBJ1-5; D unclear. The clonotype originates from a man aged 25-40 years in good health and CMV-seronegative. CDR3 in DNA: TGTGCCATCAGTGAGTCGGGCGGGGAGAGGCCCCAGCATTTT. It yields the protein CAISESGGERPQHF.